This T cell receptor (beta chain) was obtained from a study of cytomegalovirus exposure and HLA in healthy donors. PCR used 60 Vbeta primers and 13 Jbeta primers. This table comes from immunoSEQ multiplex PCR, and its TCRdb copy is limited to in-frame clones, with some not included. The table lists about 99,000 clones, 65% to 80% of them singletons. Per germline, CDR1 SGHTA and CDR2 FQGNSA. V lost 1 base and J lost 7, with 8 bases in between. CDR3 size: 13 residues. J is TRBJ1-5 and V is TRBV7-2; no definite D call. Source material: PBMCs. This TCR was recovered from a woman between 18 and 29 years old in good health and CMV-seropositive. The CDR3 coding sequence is TGTGCCAGCAGCTTAGTCGGGAAACAGCCCCAGCATTTT. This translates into CASSLVGKQPQHF.